The clone carrying this TCR beta chain appeared a few times. Germline lookup yields CDR1 MGHDK and CDR2 SYGVNS. The CDR3 totals 15 residues. V lost 1 base, J lost 8 bases, and 17 bases lay in between. This record belongs to a study of blood T cells in healthy people across ages. Primed by a sample-barcoded 5' primer and a J-beta primer mix, a second PCR proceeded for about 6 to 12 cycles. MiXCR, applied by TCRdb to the 5' RACE reads, yields one record per CDR3 protein. The table lists about 2 million distinct CDR3 sequences, approximately 50% of them singletons. The sequence came from a woman aged 40 to 50 in good health. Sequencing input: blood. The J gene is TRBJ1-2, the V gene TRBV25-1; D might be TRBD1 (5 bases). The CDR3 here is CASSELGPGTGGYTF. CDR3 nucleotides: TGTGCCAGCAGTGAATTGGGGCCGGGCACGGGGGGCTACACCTTC.